The T cell receptor beta chain under discussion was sequenced for a study of cytomegalovirus exposure and HLA in healthy donors (dated by TCRdb to 2016 to 2017). Context from the whole study: The 650 to 750 repertoires of the first cohort and the roughly 110 validation repertoires were produced on the same platform, according to a later analysis. The study was designed to test whether signatures of past pathogen exposure could be identified by cataloging public T cell receptors. Besides the first cohort of some 670 subjects, a separate validation cohort made up of 95 to 150 different subjects was used. To predict cytomegalovirus infection status, the study combined high-throughput TCR immunosequencing, statistical association of individual TCRs with disease status, and machine learning. Overall study results and their limits: A later analysis found that TCRs clustered in the first cohort also tended to co-occur in the 100 to 150 validation repertoires, with about 94% of cluster scores above 0. It was suggested by the authors that the approach could potentially be generalized to other disease states and immunological phenotypes. A later analysis had no HLA typing for the validation cohort, so co-occurrence there was scored across all 120 repertoires. The classifier was reported to diagnose cytomegalovirus status with high specificity and sensitivity in both the original cohort and the validation cohort. In the study, some 160 TCR beta chains were listed as associated with cytomegalovirus. In vitro tests confirmed that a few of the cytomegalovirus-associated TCR beta chains recognize cytomegalovirus antigens. Most TCR sequences were observed very rarely across donors, whereas some public TCRs were present in many individuals.

About this clone itself: No cognate antigen has been identified for it. There are no base qualities to consult, and no much larger clone falls within one base.

The donors belonged to the validation cohort of about 120 subjects, which was separate from the approximately 700-subject first cohort. V is reduced by 0 bases and J by 5 bases, leaving a spacing of 9 bases between them. The CDR1 and CDR2 encoded by the germline V gene are SGHTS and YDEGEE. From the cysteine through the phenylalanine, the CDR3 covers 14 amino acids. Only the CDR3 DNA stays, 42 bases, in frame from base 1. The library was built by means of the immunoSEQ multiplex PCR assay. Processing in the source paper ran as follows. A statistical classification framework was developed to diagnose cytomegalovirus status using the catalog of TCR beta chain sequences. The table was pulled from immuneACCESS by TCRdb, which kept in-frame rearrangements only. Such tables lose some clones; where checked, under half of the loss comes from unresolved V genes, and the rest has no known cause. Clone size and the V and J calls come from that table; the DNA yielded D and trimming. A total of under 200,000 clones appear in this sample, 75% to 90% of them only once. In total, the top ten clones hold about 2.2% of the sample.

The sample was PBMCs. Recombination connected TRBV5-8 to TRBJ1-5; the D gene remains uncertain. This clonotype originated in a woman aged 18 to 35 in good health and CMV-seronegative. The sequenced DNA: TGTGCCAGCAGCTTGGAGGGAGGGTATCAGCCCCAGCATTTT. Its product reads: CASSLEGGYQPQHF.